Ten or more counts support the clone carrying this T cell receptor (beta chain). The target antigen is unknown. TCR beta CDR3 sequences were amplified from RNA transcripts. First-round RT-PCR targeting the TCR CDR3 was performed with the HTBI primer set. MiXCR, run by TCRdb on the multiplex PCR reads, gives a single entry per CDR3 protein. The sample consists of about 260,000 distinct CDR3 sequences, roughly 17% of them appearing once. The entry originates in a study of T cells in Graves' hyperthyroidism and ophthalmopathy. Study findings and constraints: Within blood appeared most thyroid clonotypes that had expanded above 0.001.

Isolation of PBMCs was performed on 9.5 to 10 ml fresh peripheral blood. The junction had 0 bases not matched to a gene; V was cut back by 0 bases and J by 7 bases. Germline-derived CDR1 and CDR2 are SGHRS and YFSETQ. This CDR3 has 14 amino acids. The TCR comes from a woman younger than 30 with Graves' ophthalmopathy. J is TRBJ1-6 and V is TRBV5-1; 8 nucleotides match TRBD1. The sequenced sample was blood. The CDR3 DNA reads as TGCGCCAGCAGCTTGGCAGGGGGCAATTCACCCCTCCACTTT. Amino acids: CASSLAGGNSPLHF.